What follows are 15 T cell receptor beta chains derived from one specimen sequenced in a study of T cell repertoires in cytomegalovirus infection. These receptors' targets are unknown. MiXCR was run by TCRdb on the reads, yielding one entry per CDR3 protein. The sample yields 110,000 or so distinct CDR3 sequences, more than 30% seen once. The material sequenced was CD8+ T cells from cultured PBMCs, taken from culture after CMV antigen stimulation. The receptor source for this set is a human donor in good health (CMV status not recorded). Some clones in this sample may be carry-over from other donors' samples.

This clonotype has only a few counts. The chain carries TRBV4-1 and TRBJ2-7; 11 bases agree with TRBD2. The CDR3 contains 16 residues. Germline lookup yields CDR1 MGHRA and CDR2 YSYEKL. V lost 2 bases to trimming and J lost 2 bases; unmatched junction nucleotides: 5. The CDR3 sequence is CASSQRLLAGAYEQYF. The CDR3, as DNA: TGCGCCAGCAGCCAACGATTACTAGCGGGAGCCTACGAGCAGTACTTC.

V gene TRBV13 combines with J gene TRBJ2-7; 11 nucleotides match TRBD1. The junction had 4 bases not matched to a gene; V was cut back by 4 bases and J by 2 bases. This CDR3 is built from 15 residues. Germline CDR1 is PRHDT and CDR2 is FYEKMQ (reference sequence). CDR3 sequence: CASSYGTGGTYEQYF. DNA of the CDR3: TGTGCCAGCAGCTACGGGACAGGGGGAACCTACGAGCAGTACTTC.

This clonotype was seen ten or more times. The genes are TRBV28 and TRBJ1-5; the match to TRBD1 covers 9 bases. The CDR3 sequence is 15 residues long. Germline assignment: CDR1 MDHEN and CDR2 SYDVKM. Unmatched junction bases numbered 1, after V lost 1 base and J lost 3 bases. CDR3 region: CASSLYRGLNQPQHF. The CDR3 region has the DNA TGTGCCAGCAGTTTATACAGGGGGCTCAATCAGCCCCAGCATTTT.

CDR3 in DNA: TGTGCCAGCAGTTCCCCACGCCCCAAGACAGTTGGGGCTCAGCCCCAGCATTTT. Its protein product is CASSSPRPKTVGAQPQHF. The genes are TRBV27 and TRBJ1-5, with a possible D match to TRBD1 (5 bases). CDR1 is MNHEY and CDR2 is SMNVEV in the germline V gene (reference sequence). This CDR3 comprises 18 residues. Trimming removed 4 bases at V and 6 bases at J, with 25 bases between.

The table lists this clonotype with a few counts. The CDR3 coding sequence is TGCGCCAGCAGCCCAATAGGGACAGGGCAATACAATGAGCAGTTCTTC. This codes for CASSPIGTGQYNEQFF. The chain is built from TRBV4-1 and TRBJ2-1, with 9 bases lining up with TRBD1. V shed 4 bases and J 4 bases; nucleotides not matched to a gene: 8. Germline V lookup: CDR1 MGHRA, CDR2 YSYEKL. There are 16 residues in the CDR3.

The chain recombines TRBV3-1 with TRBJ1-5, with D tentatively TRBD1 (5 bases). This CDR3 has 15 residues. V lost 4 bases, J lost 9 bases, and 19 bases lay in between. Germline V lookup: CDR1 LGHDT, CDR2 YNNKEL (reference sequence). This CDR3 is CASSLGGDKPSPQHF. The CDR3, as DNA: TGTGCCAGCAGCCTCGGGGGAGACAAGCCCTCGCCCCAGCATTTT.

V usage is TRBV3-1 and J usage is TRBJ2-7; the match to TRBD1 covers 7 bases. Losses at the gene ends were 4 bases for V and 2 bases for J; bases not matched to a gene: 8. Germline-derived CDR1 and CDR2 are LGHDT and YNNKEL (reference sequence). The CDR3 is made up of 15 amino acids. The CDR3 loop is CASSPRGLPAYEQYF. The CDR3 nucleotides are TGTGCCAGCAGCCCGAGGGGGCTACCAGCCTACGAGCAGTACTTC.

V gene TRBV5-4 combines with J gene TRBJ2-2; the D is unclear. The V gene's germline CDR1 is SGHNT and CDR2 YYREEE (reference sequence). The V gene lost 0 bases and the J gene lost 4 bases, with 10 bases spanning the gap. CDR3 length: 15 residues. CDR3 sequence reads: CASSLGHSTTGELFF. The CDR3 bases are TGTGCCAGCAGCTTGGGGCACTCAACCACCGGGGAGCTGTTTTTT.

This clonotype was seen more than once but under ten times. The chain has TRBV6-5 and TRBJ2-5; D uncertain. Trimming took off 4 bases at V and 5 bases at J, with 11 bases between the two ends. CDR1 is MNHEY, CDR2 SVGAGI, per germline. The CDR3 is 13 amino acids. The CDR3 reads CASSSGRGETQYF. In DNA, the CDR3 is TGTGCCAGCAGTTCCGGACGTGGTGAGACCCAGTACTTC.

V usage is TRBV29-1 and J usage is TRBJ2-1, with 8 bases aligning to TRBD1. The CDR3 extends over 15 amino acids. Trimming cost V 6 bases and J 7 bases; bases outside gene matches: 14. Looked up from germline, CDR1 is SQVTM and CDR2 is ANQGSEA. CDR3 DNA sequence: TGCAGCGTCTTGGGGGCGTGGACAGGGTCTAATGAGCAGTTCTTC. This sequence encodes CSVLGAWTGSNEQFF.

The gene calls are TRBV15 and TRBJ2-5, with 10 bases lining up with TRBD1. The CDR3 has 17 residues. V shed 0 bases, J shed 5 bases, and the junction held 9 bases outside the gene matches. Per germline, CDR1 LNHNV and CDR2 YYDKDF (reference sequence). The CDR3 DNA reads TGTGCCACCAGCAGAGATCGCATGGGACAGGGGCTTGAGACCCAGTACTTC. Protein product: CATSRDRMGQGLETQYF.

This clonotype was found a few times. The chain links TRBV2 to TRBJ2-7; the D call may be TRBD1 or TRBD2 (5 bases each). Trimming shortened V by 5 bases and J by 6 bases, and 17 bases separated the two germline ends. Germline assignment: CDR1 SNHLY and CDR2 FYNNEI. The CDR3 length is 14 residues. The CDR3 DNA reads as TGTGCCAGCAGTATGGGACGGAAAGAATTCGAGCAGTACTTC. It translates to CASSMGRKEFEQYF.

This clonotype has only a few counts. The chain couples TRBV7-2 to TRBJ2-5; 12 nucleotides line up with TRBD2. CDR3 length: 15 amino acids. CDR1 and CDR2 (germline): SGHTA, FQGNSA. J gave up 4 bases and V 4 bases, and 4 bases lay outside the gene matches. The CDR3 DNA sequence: TGTGCCAGCAGCTCTAGCGGGGGGGCCCTAGAGACCCAGTACTTC. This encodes CASSSSGGALETQYF.

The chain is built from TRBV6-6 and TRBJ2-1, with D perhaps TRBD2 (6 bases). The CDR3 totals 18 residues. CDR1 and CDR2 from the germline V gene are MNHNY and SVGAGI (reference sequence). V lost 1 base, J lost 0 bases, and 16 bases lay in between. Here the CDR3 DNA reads TGTGCCAGCAGTTACTACCAACTAGCCGCCCCCTCCTACAATGAGCAGTTCTTC. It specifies CASSYYQLAAPSYNEQFF.

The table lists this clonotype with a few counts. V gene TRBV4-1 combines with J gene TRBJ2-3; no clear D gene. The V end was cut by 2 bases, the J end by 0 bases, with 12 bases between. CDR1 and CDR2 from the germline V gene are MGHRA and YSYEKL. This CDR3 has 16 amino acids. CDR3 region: CASSQQDGASTDTQYF. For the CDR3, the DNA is TGCGCCAGCAGCCAACAAGACGGAGCTAGCACAGATACGCAGTATTTT.